These 11 T cell receptor beta chains share one sample of origin, sequenced in a study of T cells in Graves' hyperthyroidism and ophthalmopathy. It was RNA transcripts that yielded the amplified TCR beta CDR3 regions. The TCR CDR3 was amplified in a first-round RT-PCR using the HTBI primer set. MiXCR was run by TCRdb on the multiplex PCR reads, yielding one entry per CDR3 protein. This table has over 650,000 distinct CDR3 sequences, approximately 42% appearing once. The source material was peripheral blood or thyroid tissue (not recorded which). These receptor sequences come from an adult man with Graves' disease, either hyperthyroidism or ophthalmopathy (not recorded which).

This clonotype was recorded at least ten times. This rearrangement joins TRBV7-9 to TRBJ1-1; TRBD1 agrees at 9 bases. Looked up from germline, CDR1 is SEHNR and CDR2 is FQNEAQ (reference sequence). Trimming cost V 4 bases and J 1 base; bases outside gene matches: 4. The CDR3 spans 15 residues. The CDR3 sequence is CASSSGQGRNTEAFF. In DNA form, the CDR3 reads TGTGCCAGCAGCTCGGGACAGGGAAGGAACACTGAAGCTTTCTTT.

The sample holds many counts of this clonotype. V and J are TRBV7-9 and TRBJ2-7; the D call may be TRBD1 or TRBD2 (5 bases each). V lost 5 bases to trimming and J lost 3 bases, with 14 bases between them. The CDR3 sequence is 14 residues long. CDR1 SEHNR and CDR2 FQNEAQ come from the germline V gene (reference sequence). This chain's CDR3 is CASSNPGPHYEQYF. DNA of the CDR3: TGTGCCAGCAGCAACCCGGGACCACACTACGAGCAGTACTTC.

Points on this clonotype: A much larger clone differs by one base, so this may be a read error. The chain couples TRBV11-2 to TRBJ2-7, with no clear D. This CDR3 region has 14 residues. Between the trimmed V and J ends, which lost 0 bases and 5 bases, there was a span of 11 bases. CDR1 is SGHAT, CDR2 FQNNGV, per germline. In nucleotides, the CDR3 is TGTGCCAGCAGCTTAGATCCACAAACCCACGAGCAGTACTTC. Translated, it gives CASSLDPQTHEQYF.

Only a few counts were recorded for this clonotype. The chain uses TRBV28 and TRBJ1-2, with D possibly TRBD1 on 5 matching bases. This CDR3 comprises 16 residues. The germline gives CDR1 MDHEN, CDR2 SYDVKM. V shed 7 bases and J shed 2 bases, with 20 bases lying between them. This chain's CDR3 is CASNSQRAGNNYGYTF. CDR3 DNA sequence: TGTGCCAGCAATTCGCAGCGGGCAGGGAACAACTATGGCTACACCTTC.

Note on this clonotype: The CDR3 ends on some other residue instead of the conserved phenylalanine or tryptophan, so this is likely a read error. The limits of the CDR3 on the DNA are not certain, so only TCRdb's listed CDR3 is given. The chain recombines TRBV24-1 with TRBJ2-6. CDR1 and CDR2 from the germline V gene are KGHDR and SFDVKD. The CDR3 has 9 residues if both end residues are counted. The CDR3 sequence is CATSDHGRT.

This clonotype was counted a few times. V and J are TRBV5-1 and TRBJ1-1; D unresolved. The CDR3 runs 13 residues. Trimming took off 4 bases at V and 5 bases at J, with 12 bases between the two ends. Germline CDR1 is SGHRS and CDR2 is YFSETQ. This CDR3 reads CASSMGPGTEAFF. Written as DNA, the CDR3 is TGCGCCAGCAGCATGGGTCCGGGGACTGAAGCTTTCTTT.

CDR3 protein: CASSISGTGGTEAFF. The CDR3 DNA follows: TGTGCCAGTAGTATATCCGGGACAGGGGGCACTGAAGCTTTCTTT. J is TRBJ1-1 and V is TRBV19, with 11 bases that match TRBD1. Unmatched junction bases numbered 3, after V lost 2 bases and J lost 4 bases. The CDR3 is 15 amino acids. The germline CDR1 and CDR2 sequences are LNHDA and SQIVND (reference sequence).

Concerning this clonotype: One base away lies a much larger clone, so this may be a sequencing read error. The V and J genes are TRBV2 and TRBJ1-2, with D possibly matching TRBD1 (6 bases). Trimming shortened V by 6 bases and J by 1 base, and 15 bases separated the two germline ends. The CDR3 is 15 amino acids. Germline V CDR1 and CDR2: SNHLY, FYNNEI. The CDR3 protein is CASRGRTGNNYGYTF. In DNA, the CDR3 is TGTGCCAGCAGAGGGCGTACAGGGAATAACTATGGCTACACCTTC. Using reference TRBV2 and TRBJ1-2 for the parts outside the CDR3, the full variable domain is EPEVTQTPSHQVTQMGQEVILRCVPISNHLYFYWYRQILGQKVEFLVSFYNNEISEKSEIFDDQFSVERPDGSNFTLKIRSTKLEDSAMYFCASRGRTGNNYGYTFGSGTRLTVV.

This sequence joins TRBV5-1 and TRBJ1-2; D not resolved. Trimming shortened V by 0 bases and J by 6 bases, and 15 bases separated the two germline ends. Germline V gene sequence: CDR1 SGHRS, CDR2 YFSETQ. This CDR3 is 15 amino acids long. CDR3: CASSLETFRGDGYTF. DNA of the CDR3: TGCGCCAGCAGCTTGGAGACCTTCCGGGGAGATGGCTACACCTTC. Based on the CDR3 plus reference TRBV5-1 and TRBJ1-2, the full variable domain is KAGVTQTPRYLIKTRGQQVTLSCSPISGHRSVSWYQQTPGQGLQFLFEYFSETQRNKGNFPGRFSGRQFSNSRSEMNVSTLELGDSALYLCASSLETFRGDGYTFGSGTRLTVV.

V usage is TRBV24-1 and J usage is TRBJ2-5, with 10 bases lining up with TRBD1. The germline gives CDR1 KGHDR, CDR2 SFDVKD. J was trimmed by 5 bases and V by 4 bases; bases with no gene match: 12. The CDR3 is 17 residues long. CDR3 nucleotide sequence: TGTGCCACCAGTGACCCTATCGACAGGGGGCAAATCGAGACCCAGTACTTC. Translating gives CATSDPIDRGQIETQYF.

This clonotype was recorded at least ten times. The chain links TRBV29-1 to TRBJ2-7; 9 bases line up with TRBD2. Germline CDR1 SQVTM, CDR2 ANQGSEA. V lost 0 bases to trimming and J lost 3 bases; unmatched junction nucleotides: 6. The CDR3 is 15 residues long. The CDR3 region is CSVEEGLAGNYEQYF. CDR3 sequence (DNA): TGCAGCGTTGAAGAGGGTCTAGCGGGAAACTACGAGCAGTACTTC.